This T cell receptor beta chain was identified in a study of molecular identifiers for immune sequencing clone quantification (dated by TCRdb to between 2018 and 2020). Regarding the complete study: For a replicate experiment, RNA from around 20,000 or 100,000 naive CD8 T cells was divided into five aliquots, of which four were sequenced. CD8 T cells were used in a methods study to benchmark molecular-identifier clustering-based TCR repertoire sequencing (MIDCIRS) and TCR RNA copy counting. Results and caveats for the whole study, not just this receptor: When barcode sub-clustering was left out, chimeric consensus sequences inflated TCR diversity, with chimeras reaching as high as 47%. Modeling estimated about 2.8 recovered TCR RNA copies per cell, compared with about ten by digital PCR, which implies roughly 30% capture efficiency. The naive libraries included spiked-in Jurkat TCR RNA (about 11 copies' worth), and this RNA is not part of the donor repertoire. Spiked-in Jurkat TCR RNA equivalent to a single cell was reported to be detectable even among approximately 1 million naive CD8 T cells. Highly expanded clone sizes could be underestimated if identical TCR molecules share a barcode. In CMV-specific effector cells, clones with more than 20 RNA copies contained over 97% of molecules, whereas in naive cells such clones contained under 1% of molecules.

Libraries of naive CD8 T cells were built from anywhere between roughly 20,000 and 1,100,000 sorted cells, with 10%, 30% or 50% of the purified RNA used. Naive CD8 T cells, defined as CD8+CD4-CCR7+CD45RA+, were FACS-sorted into RLT Plus buffer on a BD FACSAria II. To test detection sensitivity, Jurkat RNA equivalent to over 8 TCR copies was spiked into samples of roughly 18,000-1,000,000 naive CD8 T cells. CD8 T cells were enriched with RosetteSep CD8+ T Cell Enrichment Cocktail and Ficoll-Paque, followed by ACK red cell lysis. This clonotype has ten or more counts. Its antigen remains unidentified. No much larger clone is present one base from it, and per-base qualities are unavailable. The CDR3, from cysteine to phenylalanine, totals 18 residues. The retained sequence is limited to the CDR3, 54 bases, with the frame set at the first base. The germline V gene supplies CDR1 MNHEY and CDR2 SVGEGT. Trimming costs V 0 bases and J 9 bases, and their ends lie 23 bases apart.

Library construction relied on PCR. Sequencer: Illumina HiSeq 4000. Bulk TCR libraries were prepared as previously described, using TCR primers listed in Table S5. Total RNA was purified with the Qiagen AllPrep DNA/RNA kit. Before any analysis, reads coming from multiple sequencing runs of the same library were combined into one pool. The original pipeline was this. Only reads with exact TCR constant sequence were kept, trimmed to 150 nt, and grouped by their 12-nt molecular barcodes. Reads in each barcode group were sub-clustered using a 15% Levenshtein threshold, and a quality-weighted consensus sequence was built for each RNA molecule. Non-functional sequences were removed, as were lower-count sequences one edit away from another. On the basis of fitting two negative binomial distributions, barcode sub-clusters with fewer than 20% of the maximum read count were discarded. TCRdb redid the processing of the public reads, applying fastp at Q25 and MiXCR, and retained in-frame beta chains. Every CDR3 protein is listed once, alongside the most common genes and DNA of its rows. The V and J calls here are based on TCRdb, not the publication. The sample includes 65,000 or so distinct CDR3 sequences, with around 20% observed a single time. The ten largest make up 1.5% to 1.7% of the sample.

Material: naive CD8+ T cells from blood, with Jurkat cell RNA spiked in. This specimen's cell subset or site label, per the study, means: FACS-sorted CD8+CD4-CCR7+CD45RA+ naive T cells. This TCR came from a human donor in good health. Some libraries in this study had Jurkat cell RNA spiked in. In this chain, TRBV6-2 or TRBV6-3 is recombined with TRBJ2-2; possibly the D gene is TRBD1, per 6 matching bases. The nucleotides read TGTGCCAGCAGTTACTCGAAGGCAATGGGGGCTGGTTGGCGGGAGCTGTTTTTT. It codes for CASSYSKAMGAGWRELFF.